A selection of T cell receptor beta chains follows, all from one sample in a study of cytomegalovirus exposure and HLA in healthy donors. The assay was immunoSEQ multiplex PCR, and TCRdb's table has in-frame clones only and misses some. The data show 150,000 to 200,000 clones, with roughly 79% seen just once and approximately 2.1% held by the top ten. Sequences were obtained from PBMCs. These receptors came from a woman in her 30s in good health and CMV-seropositive. Both conserved end residues are part of each CDR3. The D gene is left open where the match is weak. Clone size is given for some rows only: seen once, a few or many times, or a class if the clone is expanded.

J: TRBJ1-2
size: .
D: .
V: TRBV5-6
DNA: TGTGCCAGCAGCCCGGGTGGGGGGTATGGTTATGGCTACACCTTC
CDR3: CASSPGGGYGYGYTF

J: TRBJ2-3
size: .
D: .
V: TRBV7-9
DNA: TGTGCCAGCAGCTATAGAGGCGCAGATACGCAGTATTTT
CDR3: CASSYRGADTQYF

J: TRBJ2-7
size: .
D: TRBD1
V: TRBV9
DNA: TGTGCCAGCAGCCCTCAGGGACAGGGGGCTTACGAGCAGTACTTC
CDR3: CASSPQGQGAYEQYF

J: TRBJ2-3
size: .
D: TRBD2
V: TRBV7-9
DNA: TGTGCCAGCAGCTTATTTCTAGCGGGAAACACAGATACGCAGTATTTT
CDR3: CASSLFLAGNTDTQYF

J: TRBJ2-7
size: .
D: TRBD2
V: TRBV10-2
DNA: TGCGCCAGCAGTGGGGGGCTAGCGGGGGGTTACGAGCAGTACTTC
CDR3: CASSGGLAGGYEQYF

J: TRBJ2-6
size: .
D: .
V: TRBV9
DNA: TGTGCCAGCAGCGCACAGACCTCTGGGGCCAACGTCCTGACTTTC
CDR3: CASSAQTSGANVLTF

J: TRBJ2-1
size: .
D: TRBD2
V: TRBV5-1
DNA: TGCGCCAGCAGCACCCGGGGAGGGGCCACCCACAATGAGCAGTTCTTC
CDR3: CASSTRGGATHNEQFF

J: TRBJ1-2
size: .
D: .
V: TRBV15
DNA: TGTGCCACCAGCAGAGGAACAGCTAACTATGGCTACACCTTC
CDR3: CATSRGTANYGYTF

J: TRBJ2-7
size: few
D: .
V: TRBV25-1
DNA: TGTGCCAGCAGTGACTCAGACTCCTACGAGCAGTACTTC
CDR3: CASSDSDSYEQYF

J: TRBJ2-1
size: .
D: TRBD2
V: TRBV5-1
DNA: TGCGCCAGCGGATCAACCAGGACTAGCGGGAGTAGTAGTGAGCAGTTCTTC
CDR3: CASGSTRTSGSSSEQFF

J: TRBJ2-6
size: .
D: .
V: TRBV28
DNA: TGTGCCAGCAGTTTGCGCTCTGGGGCCAACGTCCTGACTTTC
CDR3: CASSLRSGANVLTF

J: TRBJ2-7
size: .
D: .
V: TRBV25-1
DNA: TGTGCCAGCAGTGACCCCGACAAACCCTCCTACGAGCAGTACTTC
CDR3: CASSDPDKPSYEQYF

J: TRBJ1-1
size: .
D: .
V: TRBV4-3
DNA: TGCGCCAGCAGCCAAGATACGGGGGGCCGTACTGAAGCTTTCTTT
CDR3: CASSQDTGGRTEAFF

J: TRBJ2-7
size: .
D: .
V: TRBV2
DNA: TGTGCCAGCAGCACAACTAAGATGGCCTACGAGCAGTACTTC
CDR3: CASSTTKMAYEQYF

J: TRBJ1-2
size: .
D: .
V: TRBV30
DNA: TGTGCCTGGAGTGTTGGGCAGGTCTCTAACTATGGCTACACCTTC
CDR3: CAWSVGQVSNYGYTF

J: TRBJ2-7
size: .
D: .
V: TRBV6-1
DNA: TGTGCCAGCAGTGAGAGAACTGACTACGAGCAGTACTTC
CDR3: CASSERTDYEQYF

J: TRBJ2-5
size: .
D: .
V: TRBV7-2
DNA: TGTGCCAGCAGCCCCGGGACATATTTGGAGACCCAGTACTTC
CDR3: CASSPGTYLETQYF

J: TRBJ2-6
size: .
D: .
V: TRBV28
DNA: TGTGCCAGCAGCTCCCCGGGGTCTTCTGGGGCCAACGTCCTGACTTTC
CDR3: CASSSPGSSGANVLTF

J: TRBJ2-7
size: .
D: .
V: TRBV30
DNA: TGTGCCTGGAGTCAGCCTGCCGAGACATTGTGGGAGCAGTACTTC
CDR3: CAWSQPAETLWEQYF

J: TRBJ2-2
size: .
D: .
V: TRBV7-2
DNA: TGTGCCAGCAGCTTACAGGGGGGTAACACCGGGGAGCTGTTTTTT
CDR3: CASSLQGGNTGELFF

J: TRBJ2-3
size: once
D: TRBD1
V: TRBV28
DNA: TGTGCCAGCAGCTCAGCTTCTGGACAGGGCCAGGGTACGCAGTATTTT
CDR3: CASSSASGQGQGTQYF

J: TRBJ1-4
size: once
D: TRBD1
V: TRBV5-1
DNA: TGCGCCAGCAGGCAACAGGGGACAGCTAATGAAAAACTGTTTTTT
CDR3: CASRQQGTANEKLFF

J: TRBJ2-7
size: .
D: .
V: TRBV21-1
DNA: TGTGCCAGCAGCACTCCACTAGGCTCCTACGAGCAGTACTTC
CDR3: CASSTPLGSYEQYF

J: TRBJ2-3
size: .
D: .
V: TRBV6-6
DNA: TGTGCCAGCAGTTACGTCCGGGGGACTAGCACAGATACGCAGTATTTT
CDR3: CASSYVRGTSTDTQYF

J: TRBJ2-3
size: .
D: .
V: TRBV7-2
DNA: TGTGCCAGCAGCTTAGTCCTCTTCACAGATACGCAGTATTTT
CDR3: CASSLVLFTDTQYF

J: TRBJ2-2
size: .
D: TRBD2
V: TRBV5-1
DNA: TGCGCCAGCAGCCCGGGACTAGCGGGGTCTGGGAACACCGGGGAGCTGTTTTTT
CDR3: CASSPGLAGSGNTGELFF

J: TRBJ1-2
size: .
D: .
V: TRBV6-5
DNA: TGTGCCAGCAGTTACTCGGGATCAGGGACTTATGGCTACACCTTC
CDR3: CASSYSGSGTYGYTF

J: TRBJ1-5
size: few
D: TRBD1
V: TRBV7-9
DNA: TGTGCCAGCAGCGCCGACAGGGGGACTTTTAGCAATCAGCCCCAGCATTTT
CDR3: CASSADRGTFSNQPQHF

J: TRBJ1-1
size: .
D: .
V: TRBV5-6
DNA: TGTGCCAGCAGCAAAACGGGGGGCTCGAACACTGAAGCTTTCTTT
CDR3: CASSKTGGSNTEAFF

J: TRBJ2-5
size: .
D: .
V: TRBV6-5
DNA: TGTGCCAGCAGCCGCGGGGTCCAAGAGACCCAGTACTTC
CDR3: CASSRGVQETQYF

J: TRBJ2-1
size: .
D: TRBD2
V: TRBV6-5
DNA: TGTGCCAGCCGAGACGGGGGGTCCCGACTTAGTTTCTTC
CDR3: CASRDGGSRLSFF

J: TRBJ2-6
size: .
D: .
V: TRBV9
DNA: TGTGCCAGCAGCCAACCGTGGAAGTTGCGGGTTGGGGCCAACGTCCTGACTTTC
CDR3: CASSQPWKLRVGANVLTF

J: TRBJ2-6
size: .
D: .
V: TRBV7-2
DNA: TGTGCCAGCAGCTTAAGAGCCACCGCCCCTGGGGCCAACGTCCTGACTTTC
CDR3: CASSLRATAPGANVLTF

J: TRBJ1-1
size: .
D: .
V: TRBV7-8
DNA: TGTGCCAGCAGTCGATCTCCAGGCCGGGGGAACACTGAAGCTTTCTTT
CDR3: CASSRSPGRGNTEAFF

J: TRBJ2-3
size: once
D: .
V: TRBV7-9
DNA: TGTGCCAGCAGCTTAAGTGCAGGGAATCGGCCAGATACGCAGTATTTT
CDR3: CASSLSAGNRPDTQYF

J: TRBJ1-5
size: .
D: TRBD1
V: TRBV28
DNA: TGTGCCAGCAGTTCGTCCCTGACAGGGGGTCGGCATTTT
CDR3: CASSSSLTGGRHF

J: TRBJ1-1
size: .
D: TRBD1
V: TRBV9
DNA: TGTGCCAGCAGCATCGGACAGGGAGGCACTGAAGCTTTCTTT
CDR3: CASSIGQGGTEAFF

J: TRBJ2-1
size: .
D: .
V: TRBV13
DNA: TGTGCCAGCAGCCCAGCGCCTCCGGGACTCAATGAGCAGTTCTTC
CDR3: CASSPAPPGLNEQFF

J: TRBJ2-7
size: once
D: .
V: TRBV5-1
DNA: TGCGCCAGCAGCTTGTTGGGCAGGGACGAGCAGTACTTC
CDR3: CASSLLGRDEQYF

J: TRBJ2-5
size: .
D: TRBD2
V: TRBV5-4
DNA: TGTGCCAGCAGCTTGAGGACTAGCGGGGGGGCATGGGAGACCCAGTACTTC
CDR3: CASSLRTSGGAWETQYF

J: TRBJ2-1
size: .
D: TRBD1
V: TRBV6-1
DNA: TGTGCCAGCGTAATCGGGGGACAGGGAACGAATGAGCAGTTCTTC
CDR3: CASVIGGQGTNEQFF

J: TRBJ1-1
size: .
D: .
V: TRBV28
DNA: TGTGCCAGCAGTTTAACAGACCTCATCATGAACACTGAAGCTTTCTTT
CDR3: CASSLTDLIMNTEAFF

J: TRBJ2-7
size: .
D: .
V: TRBV28
DNA: TGTGCCAGCAGTCATGAGGGTCAGCAGTACTTC
CDR3: CASSHEGQQYF

J: TRBJ2-3
size: few
D: .
V: TRBV9
DNA: TGTGCCAGCAGCGTGACTAGTGCAGATACGCAGTATTTT
CDR3: CASSVTSADTQYF

J: TRBJ2-7
size: .
D: .
V: TRBV15
DNA: TGTGCCACCAGCAGGGGGACCGGGACATCTACCTACGAGCAGTACTTC
CDR3: CATSRGTGTSTYEQYF

J: TRBJ2-2
size: .
D: .
V: TRBV7-2
DNA: TGTGCCAGCAGCTCAAATCTAGCATCCGGGGAGCTGTTTTTT
CDR3: CASSSNLASGELFF

J: TRBJ2-7
size: .
D: TRBD2
V: TRBV7-2
DNA: TGTGCCAGCAGCTTAGCTTGGACTAGCGGGAAGAACGAGCAGTACTTC
CDR3: CASSLAWTSGKNEQYF

J: TRBJ2-3
size: .
D: TRBD2
V: TRBV13
DNA: TGTGCCAGCAGCTTACGTCTAGCGGGGGTTAGCACAGATACGCAGTATTTT
CDR3: CASSLRLAGVSTDTQYF

J: TRBJ2-3
size: .
D: TRBD1
V: TRBV27
DNA: TGTGCCAGCAGTTTGACAGGGGGAGTGAATACGCAGTATTTT
CDR3: CASSLTGGVNTQYF

J: TRBJ1-3
size: .
D: TRBD1
V: TRBV15
DNA: TGTGCCACCAGCGGGGACAGGGGGTCCTCTGGAAACACCATATATTTT
CDR3: CATSGDRGSSGNTIYF

J: TRBJ2-7
size: .
D: .
V: TRBV19
DNA: TGTGCCAGTAGTATCTCAGGGGCCCGCAACGAGCAGTACTTC
CDR3: CASSISGARNEQYF

J: TRBJ1-4
size: few
D: .
V: TRBV11-2
DNA: TGTGCCAGCAGCCCATTTGCGGCGGTGCTTAATGAAAAACTGTTTTTT
CDR3: CASSPFAAVLNEKLFF